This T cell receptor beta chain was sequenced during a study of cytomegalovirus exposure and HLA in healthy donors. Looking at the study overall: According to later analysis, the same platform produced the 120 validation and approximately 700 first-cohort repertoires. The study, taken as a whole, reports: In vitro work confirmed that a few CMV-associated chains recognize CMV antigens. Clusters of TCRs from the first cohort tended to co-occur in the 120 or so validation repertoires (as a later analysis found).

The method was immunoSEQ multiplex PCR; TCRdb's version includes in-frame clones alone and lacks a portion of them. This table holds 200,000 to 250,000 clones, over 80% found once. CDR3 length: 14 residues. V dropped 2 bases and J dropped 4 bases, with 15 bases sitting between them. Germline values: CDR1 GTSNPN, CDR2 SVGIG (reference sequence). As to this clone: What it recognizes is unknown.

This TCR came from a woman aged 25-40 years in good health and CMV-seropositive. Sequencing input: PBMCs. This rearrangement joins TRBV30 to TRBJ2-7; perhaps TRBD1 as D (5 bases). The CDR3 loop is CAWSSHRIFYEQYF. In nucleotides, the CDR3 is TGTGCCTGGAGTAGCCACAGGATTTTTTACGAGCAGTACTTC.